This T cell receptor (beta chain) was sequenced during a study of T cell responses to AZD1222 COVID-19 vaccine. Findings and caveats of the study: Spike was spanned by vaccine-associated CD4 TCRs, with dominance at 160-218 and 743-854. Possibly, clonal diversity was underestimated; donors were largely white British and included more females. At study baseline, merely five or six AZD1222 recipients were seropositive. Close to half of all spike-specific TCRs reportedly target regions of the variants that are unmutated.

For this clone: Its matching antigen is unknown.

Germline V gene sequence: CDR1 KGHDR, CDR2 SFDVKD. CDR3 length: 12 residues. Trimming shortened V by 1 base and J by 8 bases, and 7 bases separated the two germline ends. Generated by immunoSEQ multiplex PCR, the TCRdb table keeps only in-frame clones and is missing some. The sample contains about 83,000 clones, over 75% of which appear only once. This receptor was obtained from an adult in good health. The sequences come from peripheral blood, collected on day 0 of MenACWY control vaccination. The chain couples TRBV24-1 to TRBJ1-2; D gene uncertain. This CDR3 is CATSDFKGGYTF. In nucleotides, the CDR3 is TGTGCCACCAGTGATTTCAAGGGCGGCTACACCTTC.